This passage covers 2 T cell receptor beta chains from one sample sequenced in a study of cytomegalovirus exposure and HLA in healthy donors. The PCR employed 60 Vbeta primers together with 13 Jbeta primers. Method: immunoSEQ multiplex PCR; TCRdb's copy keeps in-frame clones and lacks some. The profile shows more than 150,000 clones, around 80% of them singletons. Input material: PBMCs. Receptors originate from a girl aged 5 to 17 in good health and CMV-seropositive.

The V gene is TRBV10-3, the J gene TRBJ2-1; D not certain. Germline CDR1 is ENHRY and CDR2 is SYGVKD. V was pared by 5 bases and J by 7 bases, with 12 bases between. The CDR3 covers 13 residues. In DNA, the CDR3 is TGTGCCATCAGTCCGCCATGGCCGAATGAGCAGTTCTTC. Translated: CAISPPWPNEQFF.

The chain couples TRBV9 to TRBJ2-3, with D tentatively TRBD1 (6 bases). The CDR3 covers 14 residues. The ends were cut back, 3 bases at V and 3 bases at J, with 11 bases in the middle. The germline V gene encodes CDR1 SGDLS and CDR2 YYNGEE. CDR3 protein: CASSDRVGTDTQYF. Here the CDR3 DNA reads TGTGCCAGCAGCGACAGGGTGGGGACAGATACGCAGTATTTT.